Below are 21 T cell receptor beta chains sequenced from a single sample in a study of PD-1 blockade in classical Hodgkin lymphoma. Produced via immunoSEQ multiplex PCR; TCRdb's table is partial and in-frame only. Among 10,000 to 15,000 clones listed, around 90% were seen once. Each and every patient relapsed after autologous stem cell transplantation, and patients got differing brentuximab vedotin exposure. The source was peripheral blood mononuclear cells (PBMCs), collected at baseline. The receptors derive from a human donor with classical Hodgkin lymphoma.

Here the CDR3 reads CASSQGQGDYEQYF. The CDR3 nucleotides read TGTGCCAGCAGCCAAGGGCAGGGAGACTACGAGCAGTACTTC. The chain employs TRBV6-6 and TRBJ2-7; the D gene could be TRBD1 or TRBD2 (5 bases each). Germline assignment: CDR1 MNHNY and CDR2 SVGAGI (reference sequence). V gave up 6 bases and J gave up 3 bases, with 15 bases separating them. CDR3 length: 14 residues.

This chain joins TRBV5-5 and TRBJ1-6; 11 bases align to TRBD1. The CDR3 spans 16 residues. CDR1 SGHKS and CDR2 YYEKEE come from the germline V gene (reference sequence). J gave up 6 bases and V 1 base, and 3 bases lay outside the gene matches. CDR3: CASSLPGTGGNSPLHF. DNA for the CDR3: TGTGCCAGCAGCTTGCCCGGGACAGGGGGTAATTCACCCCTCCACTTT.

The J gene is TRBJ1-4, the V gene TRBV7-9; D remains unclear. This CDR3 contains 15 residues. V was pared by 5 bases and J by 5 bases, with 15 bases between. Germline V gene data show CDR1 as SEHNR and CDR2 as FQNEAQ (reference sequence). This chain's CDR3 is CASSIKRSSNEKLFF. CDR3 DNA sequence: TGTGCCAGCAGCATCAAGCGGTCCTCGAATGAAAAACTGTTTTTT.

This clone is large. V gene TRBV30 combines with J gene TRBJ1-2, with 9 bases lining up with TRBD1. Trimming cost V 5 bases and J 4 bases; bases outside gene matches: 11. The germline CDR1 and CDR2 sequences are GTSNPN and SVGIG (reference sequence). This CDR3 comprises 15 residues. This CDR3 reads CAWCPPGQGPYGYTF. The CDR3 DNA sequence: TGTGCCTGGTGCCCACCGGGACAGGGACCCTATGGCTACACCTTC.

V usage is TRBV6-6 and J usage is TRBJ1-2; the D gene is possibly TRBD1 (6 bases). This CDR3 is 15 amino acids long. V lost 6 bases and J 4 bases, leaving 18 bases between the germline ends. Germline V lookup: CDR1 MNHNY, CDR2 SVGAGI (reference sequence). CDR3 bases: TGTGCCAGCAGCCAGACCGGGGGCAGGGGCTATGGCTACACCTTC. Protein product: CASSQTGGRGYGYTF.

The rearrangement links TRBV11-2 to TRBJ1-3; D possibly corresponds to TRBD1 (6 bases). The CDR3 runs 16 residues. Per germline, CDR1 SGHAT and CDR2 FQNNGV. The V and J ends lost 3 bases and 5 bases respectively, with 17 bases between them. The DNA for the CDR3 is TGTGCCAGCAGCTTCCTTCAGGGGCAATTGAGAAACACCATATATTTT. This sequence encodes CASSFLQGQLRNTIYF. Variable domain in full (rest from reference TRBV11-2 and TRBJ1-3): EAGVAQSPRYKIIEKRQSVAFWCNPISGHATLYWYQQILGQGPKLLIQFQNNGVVDDSQLPKDRFSAERLKGVDSTLKIQPAKLEDSAVYLCASSFLQGQLRNTIYFGEGSWLTVV.

The chain combines TRBV5-1 with TRBJ2-3; unclear D gene. The CDR3 consists of 16 residues. Trimming pared 3 bases from V and 2 bases from J, leaving 16 bases between. Germline loops: CDR1 SGHRS, CDR2 YFSETQ. CDR3 region: CASSSLPGSNTDTQYF. Written as DNA, the CDR3 is TGCGCCAGCAGCTCTTTGCCCGGGTCGAACACAGATACGCAGTATTTT.

This clone was seen more than once but under ten times. V and J are TRBV29-1 and TRBJ1-1; D gene uncertain. Germline CDR1 SQVTM, CDR2 ANQGSEA. The CDR3 loop spans 10 amino acids. V was pared by 3 bases and J by 11 bases, with 10 bases between. CDR3 DNA sequence: TGCAGCGTTGAGTCTCTGTCCGCTTTCTTT. It is translated as CSVESLSAFF.

V gene TRBV29-1 combines with J gene TRBJ1-1; the match to TRBD1 covers 7 bases. The germline V gene encodes CDR1 SQVTM and CDR2 ANQGSEA. The V segment lost 8 bases and the J segment 7 bases; nucleotides outside the gene matches: 10. This CDR3 comprises 12 residues. CDR3 DNA: TGCAGCCCTTATGACAGGGCGAATGAAGCTTTCTTT. It translates to CSPYDRANEAFF.

J is TRBJ2-7 and V is TRBV6-6, with 8 bases identical to TRBD2. This CDR3 spans 15 amino acids. J lost 3 bases, V lost 6 bases, and 10 bases had no gene match. Germline V lookup: CDR1 MNHNY, CDR2 SVGAGI (reference sequence). The CDR3 loop reads CASSPGVAGIYEQYF. CDR3 sequence (DNA): TGTGCCAGCAGCCCCGGGGTAGCGGGGATCTACGAGCAGTACTTC.

This chain joins TRBV25-1 and TRBJ1-6, with D unresolved. CDR1 MGHDK and CDR2 SYGVNS come from the germline V gene. The V end lost 5 bases, the J end lost 9 bases, and 11 bases lay between the germline ends. The CDR3 spans 13 residues. The CDR3 region is CASSQRQFSPLHF. The CDR3 DNA follows: TGTGCCAGCAGTCAGAGGCAGTTTTCACCCCTCCACTTT.

The chain uses TRBV5-1 and TRBJ1-2; a possible D gene is TRBD1 (6 bases). Trimming removed 4 bases at V and 4 bases at J, with 11 bases between. CDR3 length equals 13 residues. CDR1 is SGHRS, CDR2 YFSETQ, per germline. The CDR3 loop is CASSPDSSYGYTF. DNA of the CDR3: TGCGCCAGCAGCCCGGACAGTAGCTATGGCTACACCTTC.

The chain carries TRBV7-9 and TRBJ1-6; TRBD1 might be the D (6 bases). This CDR3 has 15 amino acids. Germline V lookup: CDR1 SEHNR, CDR2 FQNEAQ (reference sequence). Trimming stripped 5 bases from V and 7 bases from J, with 15 bases between. DNA for the CDR3: TGTGCCAGCAGCCCCTTTCTAGGGGGGAATTCACCCCTCCACTTT. Translated: CASSPFLGGNSPLHF.

The chain couples TRBV2 to TRBJ1-1, with 10 positions matching TRBD1. The CDR3 extends over 14 amino acids. CDR1 and CDR2 (germline): SNHLY, FYNNEI. Losses at the gene ends were 6 bases for V and 5 bases for J; bases not matched to a gene: 6. CDR3 nucleotide sequence: TGTGCCAGCAGGGCCCGGACAGGGGGAACTGAAGCTTTCTTT. This translates into CASRARTGGTEAFF.

The chain employs TRBV7-3 and TRBJ2-1; tentatively, D is TRBD2 (6 bases). V was clipped by 0 bases and J by 3 bases, with 9 bases between them. Germline CDR1 reads SGHTA; CDR2 reads FQGTGA. The CDR3 loop spans 15 amino acids. The CDR3 bases are TGTGCCAGCAGCTTAACGGGGGGACTCTACAATGAGCAGTTCTTC. Its protein product is CASSLTGGLYNEQFF. Full variable domain (missing parts from reference TRBV7-3 and TRBJ2-1): GAGVSQTPSNKVTEKGKYVELRCDPISGHTALYWYRQSLGQGPEFLIYFQGTGAADDSGLPNDRFFAVRPEGSVSTLKIQRTERGDSAVYLCASSLTGGLYNEQFFGPGTRLTVL.

By sample share, this clone is medium-sized (0.01 to 0.1%). The chain recombines TRBV19 with TRBJ2-3, with 7 nucleotides matching TRBD2. The trim removed 6 bases at V and 11 bases at J, leaving 8 bases unmatched. Germline V gene data show CDR1 as LNHDA and CDR2 as SQIVND (reference sequence). This CDR3 is built from 12 residues. The CDR3 bases are TGTGCCAGTAGCCACGGGACTATACGGCAGTATTTT. Amino acid sequence: CASSHGTIRQYF.

This chain uses TRBV6-5 with TRBJ2-7; no definite D call. The CDR3 is 13 amino acids. CDR1 and CDR2 from the germline V gene are MNHEY and SVGAGI. The V gene lost 10 bases and the J gene lost 4 bases, with 17 bases spanning the gap. This CDR3 reads CATSPGRAYEQYF. CDR3 nucleotide sequence: TGTGCCACCAGCCCAGGTCGCGCGTACGAGCAGTACTTC.

The chain uses TRBV19 and TRBJ2-2; D is perhaps TRBD2 (5 bases). The CDR3 is 15 amino acids. Germline values: CDR1 LNHDA, CDR2 SQIVND (reference sequence). V was shortened by 1 base and J by 8 bases, with 14 bases between the two germline ends. The CDR3 coding sequence is TGTGCCAGTAGTATAGCAGGCCGGGGTGTTGGGGAGCTGTTTTTT. Translation gives CASSIAGRGVGELFF.

The chain couples TRBV13 to TRBJ1-5; D perhaps matches TRBD1 (6 bases). The CDR3 length is 15 residues. Germline assignment: CDR1 PRHDT and CDR2 FYEKMQ (reference sequence). V was pared by 4 bases and J by 2 bases, with 12 bases between. In DNA form, the CDR3 reads TGTGCCAGCAGCTATAGGGGGAGAGGCAATCAGCCCCAGCATTTT. Its protein is CASSYRGRGNQPQHF.

This clone has only one observation. The chain is built from TRBV30 and TRBJ2-5; possible D gene TRBD1, 6 bases. Per germline, CDR1 GTSNPN and CDR2 SVGIG (reference sequence). CDR3 size: 14 residues. Trimming removed 3 bases from V and 2 bases from J, with 13 bases in between. The CDR3 region is CAWRAGTLQETQYF. CDR3 nucleotides: TGTGCCTGGAGGGCCGGGACACTACAAGAGACCCAGTACTTC. Complete variable domain (other parts from reference TRBV30 and TRBJ2-5): SQTIHQWPATLVQPVGSPLSLECTVEGTSNPNLYWYRQAAGRGLQLLFYSVGIGQISSEVPQNLSASRPQDRQFILSSKKLLLSDSGFYLCAWRAGTLQETQYFGPGTRLLVL.

This clone was recorded once. This rearrangement joins TRBV19 to TRBJ1-4; no clear D. CDR3 size: 13 residues. The germline V and J ends were trimmed by 7 bases and 0 bases, with 6 bases remaining between them. Germline V gene sequence: CDR1 LNHDA, CDR2 SQIVND (reference sequence). DNA of the CDR3: TGTGCCAGTAAGAGTGCAACTAATGAAAAACTGTTTTTT. This translates into CASKSATNEKLFF.